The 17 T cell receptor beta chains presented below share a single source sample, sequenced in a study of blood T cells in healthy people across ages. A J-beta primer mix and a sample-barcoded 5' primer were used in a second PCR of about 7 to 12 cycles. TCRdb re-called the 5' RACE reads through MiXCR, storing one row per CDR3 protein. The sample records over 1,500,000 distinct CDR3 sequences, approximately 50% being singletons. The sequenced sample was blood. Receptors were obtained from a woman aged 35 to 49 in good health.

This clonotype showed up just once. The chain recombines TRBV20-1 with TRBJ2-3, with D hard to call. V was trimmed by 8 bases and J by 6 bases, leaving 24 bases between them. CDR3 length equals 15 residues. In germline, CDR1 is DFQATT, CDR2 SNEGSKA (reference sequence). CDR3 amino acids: CSPIPLDSPTDTQYF. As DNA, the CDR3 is TGCAGTCCCATTCCGCTAGACTCACCCACCGATACGCAGTATTTT.

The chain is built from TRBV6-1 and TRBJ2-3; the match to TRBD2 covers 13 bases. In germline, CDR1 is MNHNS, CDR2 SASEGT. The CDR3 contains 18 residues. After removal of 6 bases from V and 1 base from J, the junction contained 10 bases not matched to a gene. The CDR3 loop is CASRQGRLAGGRTDTQYF. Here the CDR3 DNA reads TGTGCCAGCAGGCAGGGCCGACTAGCGGGGGGCCGCACAGATACGCAGTATTTT.

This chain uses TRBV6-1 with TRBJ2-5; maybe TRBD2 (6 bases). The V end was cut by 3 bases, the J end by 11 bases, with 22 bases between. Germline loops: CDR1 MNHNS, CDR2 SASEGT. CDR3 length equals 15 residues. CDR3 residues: CASSERTGTRGEQYF. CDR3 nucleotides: TGTGCCAGCAGTGAGAGGACCGGGACTCGGGGTGAGCAGTACTTC.

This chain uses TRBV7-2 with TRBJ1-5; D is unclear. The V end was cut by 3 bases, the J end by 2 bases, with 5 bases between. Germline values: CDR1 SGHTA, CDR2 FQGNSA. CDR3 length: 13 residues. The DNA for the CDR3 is TGTGCCAGCAGCTTTGCCGGCAATCAGCCCCAGCATTTT. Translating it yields CASSFAGNQPQHF. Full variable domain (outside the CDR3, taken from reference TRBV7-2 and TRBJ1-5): GAGVSQSPSNKVTEKGKDVELRCDPISGHTALYWYRQSLGQGLEFLIYFQGNSAPDKSGLPSDRFSAERTGGSVSTLTIQRTQQEDSAVYLCASSFAGNQPQHFGDGTRLSIL.

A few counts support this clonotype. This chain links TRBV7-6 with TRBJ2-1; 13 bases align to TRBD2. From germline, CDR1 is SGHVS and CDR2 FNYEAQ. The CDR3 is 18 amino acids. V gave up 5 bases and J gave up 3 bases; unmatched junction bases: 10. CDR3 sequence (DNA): TGTGCCAGCAGCGCCGGACTAGCGGGGGCCGCTTTCTACAATGAGCAGTTCTTC. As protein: CASSAGLAGAAFYNEQFF.

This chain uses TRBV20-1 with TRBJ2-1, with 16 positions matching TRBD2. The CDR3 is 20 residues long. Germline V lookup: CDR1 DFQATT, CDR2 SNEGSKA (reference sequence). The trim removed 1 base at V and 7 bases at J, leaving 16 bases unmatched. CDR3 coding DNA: TGCAGTGCTAGAGCCTCCGGGACTAGCGGGGGGGCAGTGTTGAAGAATGAGCAGTTCTTC. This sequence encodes CSARASGTSGGAVLKNEQFF.

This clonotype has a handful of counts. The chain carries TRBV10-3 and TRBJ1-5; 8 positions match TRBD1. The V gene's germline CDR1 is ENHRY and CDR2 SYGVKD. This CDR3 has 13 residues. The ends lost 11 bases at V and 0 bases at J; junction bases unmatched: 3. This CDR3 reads CAVTGDSNQPQHF. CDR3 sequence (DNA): TGTGCCGTGACAGGGGATAGCAATCAGCCCCAGCATTTT.

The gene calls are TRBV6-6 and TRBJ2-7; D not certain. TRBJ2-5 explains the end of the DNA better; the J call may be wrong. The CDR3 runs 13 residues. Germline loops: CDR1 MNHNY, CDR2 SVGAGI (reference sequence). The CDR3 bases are TGTGCCAGCACGCACCGCTTAATGGAGACCCAGTACTTC. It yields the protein CASTHRLMETQYF.

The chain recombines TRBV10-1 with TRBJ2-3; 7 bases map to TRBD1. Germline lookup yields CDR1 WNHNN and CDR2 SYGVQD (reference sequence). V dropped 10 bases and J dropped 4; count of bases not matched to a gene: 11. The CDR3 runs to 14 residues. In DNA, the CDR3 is TGCGCCACGGCACCGGGACAGTTCTCAGATACGCAGTATTTT. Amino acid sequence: CATAPGQFSDTQYF.

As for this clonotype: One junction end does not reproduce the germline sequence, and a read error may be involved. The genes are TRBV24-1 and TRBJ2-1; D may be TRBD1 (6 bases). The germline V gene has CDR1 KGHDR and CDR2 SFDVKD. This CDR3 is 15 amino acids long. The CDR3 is CAASDPQGFYNEQFF. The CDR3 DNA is TGTGCCGCCAGTGACCCACAGGGTTTCTACAATGAGCAGTTCTTC.

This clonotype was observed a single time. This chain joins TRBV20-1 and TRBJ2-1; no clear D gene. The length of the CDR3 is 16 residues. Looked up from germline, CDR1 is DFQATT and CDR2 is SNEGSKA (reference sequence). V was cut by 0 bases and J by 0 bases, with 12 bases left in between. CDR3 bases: TGCAGTGCTAGAGATTCTGCGGAGATCTCCTACAATGAGCAGTTCTTC. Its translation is CSARDSAEISYNEQFF.

The CDR3 here is CASSPRQGGVDTQYF. The CDR3 DNA reads as TGTGCCAGCAGCCCACGACAGGGGGGGGTGGATACGCAGTATTTT. The chain carries TRBV9 and TRBJ2-3; 9 bases match TRBD1. Germline CDR1 SGDLS, CDR2 YYNGEE. The CDR3 has 15 residues. J was trimmed by 6 bases and V by 4 bases; bases with no gene match: 9.

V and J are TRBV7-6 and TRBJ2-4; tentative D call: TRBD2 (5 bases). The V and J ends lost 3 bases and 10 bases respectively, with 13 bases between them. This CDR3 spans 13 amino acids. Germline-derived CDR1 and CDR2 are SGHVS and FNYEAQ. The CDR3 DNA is TGTGCCAGCAGCTTCGAGGGCGCGAAGATTCAGTACTTC. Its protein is CASSFEGAKIQYF.

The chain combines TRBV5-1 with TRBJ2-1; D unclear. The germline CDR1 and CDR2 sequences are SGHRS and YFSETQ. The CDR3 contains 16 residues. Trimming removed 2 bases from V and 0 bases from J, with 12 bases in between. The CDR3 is CASSLSRQLSYNEQFF. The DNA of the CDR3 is TGCGCCAGCAGCTTAAGCAGGCAGCTCTCCTACAATGAGCAGTTCTTC.

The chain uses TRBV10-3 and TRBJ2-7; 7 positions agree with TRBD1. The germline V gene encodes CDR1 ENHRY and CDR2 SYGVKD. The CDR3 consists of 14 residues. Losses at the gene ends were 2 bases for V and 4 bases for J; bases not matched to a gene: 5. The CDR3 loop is CAISEGTVSYEQYF. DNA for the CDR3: TGTGCCATCAGTGAGGGGACAGTATCTTACGAGCAGTACTTC.

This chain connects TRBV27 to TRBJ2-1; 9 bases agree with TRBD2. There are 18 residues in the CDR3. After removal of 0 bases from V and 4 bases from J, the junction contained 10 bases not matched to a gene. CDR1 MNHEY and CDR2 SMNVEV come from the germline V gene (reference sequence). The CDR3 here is CASSLSDSGGKLYNEQFF. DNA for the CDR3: TGTGCCAGCAGTTTATCTGATAGCGGGGGAAAGTTGTACAATGAGCAGTTCTTC.

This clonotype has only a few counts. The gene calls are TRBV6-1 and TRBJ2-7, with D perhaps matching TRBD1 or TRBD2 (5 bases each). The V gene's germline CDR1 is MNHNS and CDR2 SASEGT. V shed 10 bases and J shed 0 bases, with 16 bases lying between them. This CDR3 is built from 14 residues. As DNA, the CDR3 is TGTGCCACCATTGCAGGGACCAGCTCCTACGAGCAGTACTTC. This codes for CATIAGTSSYEQYF.